The 18 T cell receptor beta chains below all came from one sample that was sequenced in a study of identifying expanded T cells in peripheral blood. Generated by immunoSEQ multiplex PCR, the TCRdb table keeps only in-frame clones and is missing some. The sample lists roughly 130,000 clones; approximately 86% were seen once. Input material: blood. These receptors were collected from a person aged 18 to 70 in good health.

J is TRBJ1-2 and V is TRBV7-2; the D is unclear. Germline CDR1 reads SGHTA; CDR2 reads FQGNSA. This CDR3 spans 16 amino acids. Trimming removed 2 bases at V and 2 bases at J, with 15 bases between. The CDR3 sequence is CASSLSRTAANYGYTF. The CDR3 DNA reads as TGTGCCAGCAGCTTAAGCAGGACCGCGGCCAACTATGGCTACACCTTC.

This chain joins TRBV7-9 and TRBJ2-3; TRBD2 matches at 10 bases. Germline V gene sequence: CDR1 SEHNR, CDR2 FQNEAQ (reference sequence). The J segment lost 1 base and the V segment lost 6 bases, leaving 1 base of the junction unmatched. This CDR3 comprises 14 residues. The CDR3 loop is CASRLAGGTDTQYF. The DNA for the CDR3 is TGTGCCAGCAGGCTAGCGGGGGGCACAGATACGCAGTATTTT.

This clone showed up just once. The V gene is TRBV7-8, the J gene TRBJ2-2, with TRBD1 identical over 10 bases. The CDR3 contains 17 residues. CDR1 and CDR2 from the germline V gene are SGHVS and FQNEAQ. J gave up 2 bases and V 1 base, and 4 bases lay outside the gene matches. CDR3 sequence reads: CASSLVRDRGNTGELFF. In DNA form, the CDR3 reads TGTGCCAGCAGCTTAGTGAGGGACAGGGGCAACACCGGGGAGCTGTTTTTT.

This chain connects TRBV30 to TRBJ2-7; TRBD1 agrees at 8 bases. Unmatched junction bases numbered 8, after V lost 2 bases and J lost 5 bases. The CDR3 consists of 14 residues. Germline V CDR1 and CDR2: GTSNPN, SVGIG (reference sequence). CDR3 nucleotides: TGTGCCTGGAGTCGACAGGGGCCCTTGGACGAGCAGTACTTC. This translates into CAWSRQGPLDEQYF.

The rearrangement joins TRBV9 to TRBJ2-3; TRBD2 agrees at 11 bases. This CDR3 contains 17 residues. Germline-derived CDR1 and CDR2 are SGDLS and YYNGEE. After removal of 2 bases from V and 1 base from J, the junction contained 6 bases not matched to a gene. The CDR3 region is CASSVALTSGGTDTQYF. For the CDR3, the DNA is TGTGCCAGCAGCGTTGCCTTGACTAGCGGGGGCACAGATACGCAGTATTTT.

The chain uses TRBV9 and TRBJ2-2; 8 nucleotides align to TRBD1. The germline V gene encodes CDR1 SGDLS and CDR2 YYNGEE. The CDR3 consists of 15 residues. V was clipped by 3 bases and J by 5 bases; unmatched bases: 6. CDR3 DNA: TGTGCCAGCAGCGCGACAGGGGTTGGGACCGGGGAGCTGTTTTTT. Its translation is CASSATGVGTGELFF. The full variable domain, its missing parts supplied by reference TRBV9 and TRBJ2-2, is DSGVTQTPKHLITATGQRVTLRCSPRSGDLSVYWYQQSLDQGLQFLIQYYNGEERAKGNILERFSAQQFPDLHSELNLSSLELGDSALYFCASSATGVGTGELFFGEGSRLTVL.

The chain combines TRBV28 with TRBJ2-3, with 7 bases that match TRBD1. Unmatched junction bases numbered 4, after V lost 2 bases and J lost 2 bases. Germline V gene sequence: CDR1 MDHEN, CDR2 SYDVKM. This CDR3 spans 15 amino acids. Written as DNA, the CDR3 is TGTGCCAGCAGTTTAACGGGACAGATCACAGATACGCAGTATTTT. It codes for CASSLTGQITDTQYF.

V is TRBV15 and J is TRBJ1-4; TRBD1 matches at 8 bases. Losses at the gene ends were 9 bases for V and 7 bases for J; bases not matched to a gene: 10. The CDR3 has 14 amino acids. Looked up from germline, CDR1 is LNHNV and CDR2 is YYDKDF (reference sequence). The CDR3 coding sequence is TGTGCCACGTCGAGGGACAGGACTTTTGAAAAACTGTTTTTT. Amino acid sequence: CATSRDRTFEKLFF. Full variable domain (rest looked up from reference TRBV15 and TRBJ1-4): DAMVIQNPRYQVTQFGKPVTLSCSQTLNHNVMYWYQQKSSQAPKLLFHYYDKDFNNEADTPDNFQSRRPNTSFCFLDIRSPGLGDTAMYLCATSRDRTFEKLFFGSGTQLSVL.

The chain recombines TRBV5-1 with TRBJ2-5, with 13 bases aligning to TRBD2. Germline V gene lookup returns CDR1 SGHRS and CDR2 YFSETQ. The ends lost 7 bases at V and 4 bases at J; junction bases unmatched: 4. The CDR3 runs to 14 residues. The CDR3 protein is CASAGTSGAETQYF. The CDR3 nucleotides are TGCGCCAGCGCCGGGACTAGCGGGGCAGAGACCCAGTACTTC.

The chain couples TRBV6-1 to TRBJ1-4; D perhaps matches TRBD1 (5 bases). The CDR3 has 14 amino acids. In germline, CDR1 is MNHNS, CDR2 SASEGT. V dropped 1 base and J dropped 8 bases, with 11 bases sitting between them. The CDR3 region has the DNA TGTGCCAGCAGTGAAGACAGGCTGACCGAAAAACTGTTTTTT. Its translation is CASSEDRLTEKLFF.

The V and J genes are TRBV6-5 and TRBJ2-7, with TRBD1 as a possible D gene (6 bases). The CDR3 is made up of 13 amino acids. Germline assignment: CDR1 MNHEY and CDR2 SVGAGI. V lost 2 bases and J 7 bases, leaving 12 bases between the germline ends. The CDR3 DNA sequence: TGTGCCAGCAGTTACGGGACACGGTGGGAGCAGTACTTC. This codes for CASSYGTRWEQYF.

The table lists this clone with a few counts. The V and J genes are TRBV13 and TRBJ1-2; possibly TRBD1 for D (5 bases). The germline gives CDR1 PRHDT, CDR2 FYEKMQ (reference sequence). Trimming took 2 bases from V and 6 from J, leaving 7 bases between them. The length of the CDR3 is 12 residues. CDR3 amino acids: CASSLSGNGYTF. The CDR3 bases are TGTGCCAGCAGCTTATCAGGGAATGGCTACACCTTC. The full variable domain, in which reference TRBV13 and TRBJ1-2 provide the parts outside the CDR3, is AAGVIQSPRHLIKEKRETATLKCYPIPRHDTVYWYQQGPGQDPQFLISFYEKMQSDKGSIPDRFSAQQFSDYHSELNMSSLELGDSALYFCASSLSGNGYTFGSGTRLTVV.

CDR3 nucleotide sequence: TGCGCCAGCAGCTCGACTAGCGGGGGGGTCAGGGAGCAGTTCTTC. Its translation is CASSSTSGGVREQFF. The gene calls are TRBV5-1 and TRBJ2-1; 14 bases agree with TRBD2. Germline V gene lookup returns CDR1 SGHRS and CDR2 YFSETQ. The CDR3 covers 15 residues. The V gene end was trimmed by 3 bases and the J gene end by 10 bases; junction bases not matched to a gene: 6.

This clone was counted a single time. The V call is TRBV9, the J call TRBJ1-3; D may be TRBD1 (5 bases). Per the germline V gene, CDR1 is SGDLS and CDR2 is YYNGEE. V was shortened by 4 bases and J by 0 bases, with 11 bases between the two germline ends. The CDR3 runs 15 residues. The CDR3 nucleotides are TGTGCCAGCAGCCCGCGCGGGGCCTCTGGAAACACCATATATTTT. Its translation: CASSPRGASGNTIYF.

The chain carries TRBV13 and TRBJ1-1; D not resolved. With 5 bases removed from V and 3 bases from J, the gap between germline ends came to 7 bases. The CDR3 sequence is 12 residues long. Germline assignment: CDR1 PRHDT and CDR2 FYEKMQ (reference sequence). This CDR3 reads CASSPAYTEAFF. The CDR3 bases are TGTGCCAGCAGCCCAGCTTACACTGAAGCTTTCTTT.

The chain joins TRBV4-1 to TRBJ2-3, with D possibly being TRBD2 (6 bases). The CDR3 extends over 17 amino acids. V gave up 3 bases and J gave up 4 bases, with 20 bases separating them. CDR1 is MGHRA, CDR2 YSYEKL, per germline. For the CDR3, the DNA is TGCGCCAGCAGCCAGGCCATCCTGCGGGGCTACTCAGATACGCAGTATTTT. Protein product: CASSQAILRGYSDTQYF.

V and J are TRBV18 and TRBJ1-2; possible D gene TRBD1, 6 bases. The germline CDR1 and CDR2 sequences are KGHSH and LQKENI. The V end was cut by 4 bases, the J end by 8 bases, with 20 bases between. This CDR3 has 15 amino acids. CDR3 nucleotide sequence: TGTGCCAGCTCACGGGCCTACTACAGGGACCAGGGCTACACCTTC. Translation gives CASSRAYYRDQGYTF.

The J gene is TRBJ1-1, the V gene TRBV7-9; the D is unclear. V was trimmed by 2 bases and J by 1 base, leaving 5 bases between them. This CDR3 comprises 13 residues. The germline V gene encodes CDR1 SEHNR and CDR2 FQNEAQ (reference sequence). The CDR3 DNA follows: TGTGCCAGCAGCTTACGACCGAACACTGAAGCTTTCTTT. Its protein is CASSLRPNTEAFF.